Listed here are 25 T cell receptor beta chains from one sample, sequenced in a study of blood T cells in healthy people across ages. A second PCR of about 6 to 12 cycles used a sample-barcoded 5' primer and a J-beta primer mix. A single record per CDR3 protein comes from TCRdb applying MiXCR to the 5' RACE reads. This sample has around 1.5 million distinct CDR3 sequences, with almost 35% found just once. The specimen sequenced was blood. Receptors originate from a woman aged 25-40 years in good health.

Comments on this clonotype: The junction departs from germline at one end; a sequencing error may be responsible. The chain links TRBV6-6 to TRBJ1-1; a weak D match, TRBD1 (5 bases). This CDR3 is 14 amino acids long. Germline lookup yields CDR1 MNHNY and CDR2 SVGAGI (reference sequence). The CDR3 nucleotides read TGTACCAGCAGTTACGATCAGGGTGTGTCTGAAGCTTTCTTT. Protein product: CTSSYDQGVSEAFF.

This chain uses TRBV6-1 with TRBJ1-5; D is unclear. Trimming left V 1 base short and J 0 bases short, with 7 bases between. CDR1 MNHNS and CDR2 SASEGT come from the germline V gene. The CDR3 loop spans 15 amino acids. In DNA, the CDR3 is TGTGCCAGCAGTGAAGTTCAGGATAGCAATCAGCCCCAGCATTTT. Translating gives CASSEVQDSNQPQHF.

This clonotype was detected many times. This chain links TRBV27 with TRBJ1-2; D is possibly TRBD1 (6 bases). V was pared by 0 bases and J by 8 bases, with 19 bases between. This CDR3 is built from 16 residues. CDR1 and CDR2 from the germline V gene are MNHEY and SMNVEV (reference sequence). CDR3 sequence reads: CASSLSGTTLTRGYTF. CDR3 nucleotides: TGTGCCAGCAGTTTATCCGGGACAACTCTCACTCGGGGCTACACCTTC.

This chain links TRBV20-1 with TRBJ2-7; 7 positions agree with TRBD1. The J call is doubtful: the DNA matches TRBJ2-5 better. The germline V gene has CDR1 DFQATT and CDR2 SNEGSKA (reference sequence). The CDR3 consists of 15 residues. DNA of the CDR3: TGCAGTGCACAGACAAGGGGGCGATCCGGGGAGACCCAGTACTTC. Translated, it gives CSAQTRGRSGETQYF.

The V and J genes are TRBV6-5 and TRBJ2-7; D gene unclear. In germline, CDR1 is MNHEY, CDR2 SVGAGI. The CDR3 is 15 amino acids. The V and J ends lost 0 bases and 0 bases respectively, with 9 bases between them. CDR3 sequence: CASSYSAGLSYEQYF. As DNA, the CDR3 is TGTGCCAGCAGTTACTCTGCCGGCCTCTCCTACGAGCAGTACTTC.

This clonotype appeared a few times. In nucleotides, the CDR3 is TGCGCCAGCAGCCGATCTGGTAGCGGCTACGAGCAGTACTTC. Its translation is CASSRSGSGYEQYF. V usage is TRBV4-1 and J usage is TRBJ2-7; D is possibly TRBD2 (6 bases). Germline values: CDR1 MGHRA, CDR2 YSYEKL. With 4 bases removed from V and 3 bases from J, the gap between germline ends came to 13 bases. This CDR3 comprises 14 residues.

V and J are TRBV10-3 and TRBJ2-7, with 12 bases identical to TRBD2. CDR3 length: 13 amino acids. CDR1 and CDR2 from the germline V gene are ENHRY and SYGVKD. V lost 6 bases to trimming and J lost 6 bases; unmatched junction nucleotides: 3. CDR3 sequence reads: CAIRLAGGSEQYF. Here the CDR3 DNA reads TGTGCCATCAGGCTAGCGGGAGGGAGCGAGCAGTACTTC.

The chain combines TRBV10-1 with TRBJ2-1; D not resolved. Trimming pared 2 bases from V and 4 bases from J, leaving 6 bases between. The CDR3 runs to 13 residues. Germline V gene lookup returns CDR1 WNHNN and CDR2 SYGVQD (reference sequence). In DNA, the CDR3 is TGCGCCAGCAGTGAGGACCTATACAATGAGCAGTTCTTC. This gives the protein CASSEDLYNEQFF.

This clonotype has more than one count but fewer than ten. The V call is TRBV6-6, the J call TRBJ2-7; D gene uncertain. The length of the CDR3 is 12 residues. CDR1 is MNHNY, CDR2 SVGAGI, per germline (reference sequence). V was clipped by 4 bases and J by 3 bases, with 7 bases between them. The CDR3 here is CASSWENYEQYF. The CDR3, as DNA: TGTGCCAGCAGTTGGGAAAACTACGAGCAGTACTTC.

The V call is TRBV13, the J call TRBJ1-1; D remains ambiguous. V dropped 1 base and J dropped 5 bases, with 14 bases sitting between them. This CDR3 spans 15 amino acids. The germline gives CDR1 PRHDT, CDR2 FYEKMQ (reference sequence). The CDR3 loop reads CASSLVGGRGTEAFF. CDR3 nucleotides: TGTGCCAGCAGCTTAGTAGGAGGGAGAGGGACTGAAGCTTTCTTT.

This clonotype turned up a few times. This chain links TRBV14 with TRBJ2-5; D not resolved. Germline values: CDR1 SGHDN, CDR2 FVKESK. The CDR3 is 12 amino acids. V was shortened by 4 bases and J by 6 bases, with 9 bases between the two germline ends. CDR3 residues: CASSPDRQTQYF. The CDR3 bases are TGTGCCAGCAGCCCAGACCGGCAGACCCAGTACTTC.

The V and J genes are TRBV25-1 and TRBJ1-1; maybe TRBD1 (6 bases). V lost 7 bases and J lost 4, with 10 bases in between. The CDR3 is 12 residues long. From germline, CDR1 is MGHDK and CDR2 SYGVNS. In nucleotides, the CDR3 is TGTGCCAGCAAGGGGGTAGGCACTGAAGCTTTCTTT. This gives the protein CASKGVGTEAFF.

This clonotype has a handful of counts. The CDR3 DNA sequence: TGTGCCAGCACTCACCGGACTAGCGGGACTAGCGGGAGTACAGATACGCAGTATTTT. Amino acids: CASTHRTSGTSGSTDTQYF. This chain joins TRBV6-2 or TRBV6-3 and TRBJ2-3, with 14 bases lining up with TRBD2. In germline, CDR1 is MNHEY, CDR2 SVGEGT. The CDR3 loop spans 19 amino acids. The V gene end was trimmed by 7 bases and the J gene end by 3 bases; junction bases not matched to a gene: 15.

The rearrangement joins TRBV10-3 to TRBJ2-3, with TRBD2 identical over 9 bases. V was pared by 4 bases and J by 9 bases, with 11 bases of the junction left unmatched. There are 15 residues in the CDR3. Germline loops: CDR1 ENHRY, CDR2 SYGVKD. The CDR3 is CAISVSGGPSNTQYF. In nucleotides, the CDR3 is TGTGCCATCAGTGTTAGCGGGGGACCCTCCAACACGCAGTATTTT.

The V call is TRBV5-1, the J call TRBJ2-3; D call uncertain. Germline values: CDR1 SGHRS, CDR2 YFSETQ. The CDR3 covers 15 residues. V was shortened by 0 bases and J by 3 bases, with 11 bases between the two germline ends. CDR3 DNA: TGCGCCAGCAGCTTGGCAGAGGCTTTAACAGATACGCAGTATTTT. Its protein product is CASSLAEALTDTQYF.

The chain links TRBV7-2 to TRBJ2-7; D might be TRBD2 (5 bases). The CDR3 has 16 amino acids. The V end was cut by 1 base, the J end by 6 bases, with 19 bases between. Germline assignment: CDR1 SGHTA and CDR2 FQGNSA. CDR3: CASSLGAGAIEGEQYF. The CDR3 coding sequence is TGTGCCAGCAGCTTAGGGGCGGGCGCGATTGAAGGCGAGCAGTACTTC. The full variable domain, with the rest looked up from reference TRBV7-2 and TRBJ2-7, is GAGVSQSPSNKVTEKGKDVELRCDPISGHTALYWYRQSLGQGLEFLIYFQGNSAPDKSGLPSDRFSAERTGGSVSTLTIQRTQQEDSAVYLCASSLGAGAIEGEQYFGPGTRLTVT.

This clonotype was found a few times. The rearrangement links TRBV14 to TRBJ2-7; 9 bases match TRBD1. Germline lookup yields CDR1 SGHDN and CDR2 FVKESK. CDR3 length equals 16 residues. V gave up 4 bases and J gave up 2 bases; unmatched junction bases: 9. CDR3 sequence (DNA): TGTGCCAGCAGCCCTTTACAGGGGGCGCCTCCCTACGAGCAGTACTTC. This codes for CASSPLQGAPPYEQYF.

This clonotype was recorded at least ten times. The chain links TRBV20-1 to TRBJ2-7, with D possibly being TRBD2 (6 bases). There are 14 residues in the CDR3. Germline CDR1 reads DFQATT; CDR2 reads SNEGSKA (reference sequence). The CDR3 DNA is TGCAGCGGTCTTGGTGATAGCGGATTGTACGAGCAGTACTTC. Residues: CSGLGDSGLYEQYF.

This chain connects TRBV3-1 to TRBJ2-7; 10 bases agree with TRBD2. J gave up 6 bases and V 4 bases, and 9 bases lay outside the gene matches. Germline values: CDR1 LGHDT, CDR2 YNNKEL (reference sequence). CDR3 length: 15 amino acids. The CDR3 nucleotides read TGTGCCAGCAGCCCCCTCCAGCGGGAGGGTGCCGAGCAGTACTTC. This translates into CASSPLQREGAEQYF.

J is TRBJ2-7 and V is TRBV6-5; D not resolved. CDR1 and CDR2 (germline): MNHEY, SVGAGI. The ends were cut back, 5 bases at V and 2 bases at J, with 13 bases in the middle. The CDR3 length is 14 residues. The chain's CDR3 is CASSDLKTPYEQYF. In DNA, the CDR3 is TGTGCCAGCAGTGACCTAAAAACTCCCTACGAGCAGTACTTC.

The chain uses TRBV4-1 and TRBJ1-5; D gene unclear. Germline V gene lookup returns CDR1 MGHRA and CDR2 YSYEKL. Between the trimmed V and J ends, which lost 1 base and 4 bases, there was a span of 11 bases. This CDR3 region has 15 residues. The CDR3 nucleotides read TGCGCCAGCAGCCAAGGAGAGACGGAAAATCAGCCCCAGCATTTT. Translation gives CASSQGETENQPQHF.

This clonotype was counted many times. The V gene is TRBV29-1, the J gene TRBJ2-5; D remains ambiguous. This CDR3 region has 12 residues. CDR1 is SQVTM, CDR2 ANQGSEA, per germline. The V gene lost 4 bases and the J gene lost 2 bases, with 8 bases spanning the gap. In nucleotides, the CDR3 is TGCAGCGTTGTCGGTCTTCAAGAGACCCAGTACTTC. Translated, it gives CSVVGLQETQYF.

Concerning this clonotype: Possible read error: a much larger clone is one base away. The chain has TRBV6-2 or TRBV6-3 and TRBJ1-5; 7 positions match TRBD1. The CDR3 runs 16 residues. CDR1 and CDR2 (germline): MNHEY, SVGEGT. The V and J ends lost 5 bases and 3 bases, in that order; junction bases with no gene match: 10. CDR3 coding DNA: TGTGCCAGCAGTGCACAGGGGACGAGGATCAATCAGCCCCAGCATTTT. This gives the protein CASSAQGTRINQPQHF.

This clonotype occurred a few times. The V gene is TRBV20-1, the J gene TRBJ1-4, with TRBD1 identical over 9 bases. The germline gives CDR1 DFQATT, CDR2 SNEGSKA (reference sequence). This CDR3 comprises 14 residues. The J segment lost 7 bases and the V segment lost 3 bases, leaving 6 bases of the junction unmatched. CDR3 protein: CSASRDRAIEKLFF. The CDR3 nucleotides read TGCAGTGCTAGCCGGGACAGGGCAATTGAAAAACTGTTTTTT.

There are many counts of this clonotype. The J gene is TRBJ2-7, the V gene TRBV5-1, with 8 nucleotides matching TRBD1. The germline CDR1 and CDR2 sequences are SGHRS and YFSETQ. Trimming removed 6 bases from V and 0 bases from J; junction bases left unmatched: 8. The CDR3 is made up of 15 amino acids. This chain's CDR3 is CASTGGQENSYEQYF. For the CDR3, the DNA is TGCGCCAGCACCGGGGGACAGGAAAACTCCTACGAGCAGTACTTC.